This T cell receptor (beta chain) was sequenced during a study of shared clonotypes between healthy human individuals. J lost 3 bases, V lost 8 bases, and 13 bases had no gene match. The CDR3 totals 16 residues. Germline CDR1 and CDR2: ENHRY and SYGVKD. Sequenced by immunoSEQ multiplex PCR; TCRdb stores in-frame clones only, minus some. Of around 1.5 million clones listed, approximately 98% were seen once; the top ten hold about 0.45%. What was sequenced was naive CD4+ T cells sorted from blood. Noted subset: CD45RA+ positively selected. The receptor's source is a man younger than 40 in good health. The V gene is TRBV10-3, the J gene TRBJ2-1; 7 positions match TRBD2. The DNA of the CDR3 is TGTGCCATCCGAGAAAGGATGGCTAGCGGCTACAATGAGCAGTTCTTC. Translation: CAIRERMASGYNEQFF.